The 2 T cell receptor beta chains listed next were all sequenced from one sample in a study of shared T cell receptors in the human thymus. This table comes from immunoSEQ multiplex PCR, and its TCRdb copy is limited to in-frame clones, with some not included. This sample has over 450,000 clones, with around 78% found just once. The same data also contributed to another study, on human thymus T cells.

Sequencing used thymocytes. The receptors here all came from a boy in the first two years of life with a congenital heart defect.

The chain combines TRBV14 with TRBJ2-5; 14 positions match TRBD2. Germline V gene data show CDR1 as SGHDN and CDR2 as FVKESK. J gave up 4 bases and V 1 base, and 11 bases lay outside the gene matches. The CDR3 runs 19 residues. This CDR3 reads CASSQVNPRLAGGRETQYF. CDR3 DNA sequence: TGTGCCAGCAGCCAAGTTAATCCCCGACTAGCGGGAGGGCGAGAGACCCAGTACTTC.

This clone was seen only a few times. This chain connects TRBV11-2 to TRBJ2-1, with 9 bases that match TRBD2. This CDR3 is 16 amino acids long. V lost 7 bases, J lost 6 bases, and 13 bases stayed unmatched. Germline V gene lookup returns CDR1 SGHAT and CDR2 FQNNGV. The chain's CDR3 is CASTTRGGRATNEQFF. The CDR3 DNA is TGTGCCAGCACCACGCGGGGCGGGAGGGCCACCAATGAGCAGTTCTTC.